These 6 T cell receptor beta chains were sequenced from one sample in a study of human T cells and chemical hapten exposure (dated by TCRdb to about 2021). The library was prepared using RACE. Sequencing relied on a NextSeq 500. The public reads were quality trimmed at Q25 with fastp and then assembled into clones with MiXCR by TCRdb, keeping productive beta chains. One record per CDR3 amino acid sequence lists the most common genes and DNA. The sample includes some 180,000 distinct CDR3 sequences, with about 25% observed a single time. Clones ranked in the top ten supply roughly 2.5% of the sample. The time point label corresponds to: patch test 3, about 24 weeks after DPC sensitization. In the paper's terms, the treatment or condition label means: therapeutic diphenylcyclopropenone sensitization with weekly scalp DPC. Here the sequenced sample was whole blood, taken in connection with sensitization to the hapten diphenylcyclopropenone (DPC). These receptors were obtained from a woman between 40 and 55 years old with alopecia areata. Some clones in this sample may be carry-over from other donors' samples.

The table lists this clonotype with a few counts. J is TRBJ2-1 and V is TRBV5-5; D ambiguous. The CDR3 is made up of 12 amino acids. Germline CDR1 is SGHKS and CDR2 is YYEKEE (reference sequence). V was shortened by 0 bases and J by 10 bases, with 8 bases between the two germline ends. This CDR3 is CASSLDMWEQFF. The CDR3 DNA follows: TGTGCCAGCAGCTTGGATATGTGGGAGCAGTTCTTC.

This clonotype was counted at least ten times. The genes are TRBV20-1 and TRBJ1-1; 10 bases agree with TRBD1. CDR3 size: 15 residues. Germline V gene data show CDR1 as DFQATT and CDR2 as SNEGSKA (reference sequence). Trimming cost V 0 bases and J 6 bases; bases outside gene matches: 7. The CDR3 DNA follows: TGCAGTGCTAGAGAACCGGGACAGGGGTTCGCTGAAGCTTTCTTT. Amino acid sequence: CSAREPGQGFAEAFF.

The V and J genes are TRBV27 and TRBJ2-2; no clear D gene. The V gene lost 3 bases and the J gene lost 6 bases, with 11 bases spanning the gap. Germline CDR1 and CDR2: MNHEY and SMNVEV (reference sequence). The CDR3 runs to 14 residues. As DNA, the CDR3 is TGTGCCAGCAGTTTGCGTGGTATAGCCGGGGAGCTGTTTTTT. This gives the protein CASSLRGIAGELFF.

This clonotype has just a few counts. In nucleotides, the CDR3 is TGTGCCACCGGGACAGGAGGGCACAATGAGCAGTTCTTC. Amino acid sequence: CATGTGGHNEQFF. The chain uses TRBV6-4 and TRBJ2-1, with TRBD1 identical over 8 bases. The CDR3 covers 13 residues. Germline V gene sequence: CDR1 MRHNA, CDR2 SNTAGT. The ends lost 10 bases at V and 5 bases at J; junction bases unmatched: 7.

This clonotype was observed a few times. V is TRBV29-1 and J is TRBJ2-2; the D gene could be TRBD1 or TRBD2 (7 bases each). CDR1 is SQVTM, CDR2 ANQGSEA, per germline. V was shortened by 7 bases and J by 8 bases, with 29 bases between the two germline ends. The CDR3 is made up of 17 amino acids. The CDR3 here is CSAKSGVGQVLPGELFF. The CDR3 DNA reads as TGCAGCGCGAAAAGCGGGGTCGGACAGGTCCTACCGGGGGAGCTGTTTTTT.

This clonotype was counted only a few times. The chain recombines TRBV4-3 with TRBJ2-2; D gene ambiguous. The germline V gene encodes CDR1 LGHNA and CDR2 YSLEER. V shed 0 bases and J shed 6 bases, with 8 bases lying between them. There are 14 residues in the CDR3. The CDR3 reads CASSQEYTSGELFF. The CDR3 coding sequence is TGCGCCAGCAGCCAAGAGTACACGTCCGGGGAGCTGTTTTTT.